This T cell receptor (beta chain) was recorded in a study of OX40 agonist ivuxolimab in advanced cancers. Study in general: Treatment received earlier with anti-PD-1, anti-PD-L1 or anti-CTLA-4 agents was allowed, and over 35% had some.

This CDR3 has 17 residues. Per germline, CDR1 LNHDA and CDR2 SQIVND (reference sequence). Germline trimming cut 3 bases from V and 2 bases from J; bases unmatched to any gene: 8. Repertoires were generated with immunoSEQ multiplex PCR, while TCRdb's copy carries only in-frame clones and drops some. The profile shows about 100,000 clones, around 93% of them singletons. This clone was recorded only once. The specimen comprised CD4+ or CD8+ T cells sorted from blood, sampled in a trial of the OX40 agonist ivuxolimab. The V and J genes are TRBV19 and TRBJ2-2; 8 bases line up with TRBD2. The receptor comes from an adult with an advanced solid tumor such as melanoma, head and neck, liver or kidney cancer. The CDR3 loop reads CASSIPPGLGNTGELFF. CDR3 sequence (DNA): TGTGCCAGTAGTATCCCACCGGGACTAGGCAACACCGGGGAGCTGTTTTTT.